This T cell receptor (beta chain) is from a study of cytomegalovirus exposure and HLA in healthy donors. Study outcomes and limitations: HLA alleles showed associations with 15,000 to 20,000 TCR beta sequences in a later analysis, at a 0.05 false discovery rate.

PCR involved 60 Vbeta and 13 Jbeta primers. Produced via immunoSEQ multiplex PCR; TCRdb's table is partial and in-frame only. The table shows some 110,000 clones, with 70% to 80% occurring only once. This clone was detected a few times. Its antigen is not identified. J lost 1 base, V lost 0 bases, and 11 bases had no gene match. The CDR3 length is 18 residues. The germline CDR1 and CDR2 sequences are LNHNV and YYDKDF (reference sequence). Sequencing was carried out using PBMCs. The TCR comes from a female donor in good health and CMV-seronegative. The chain recombines TRBV15 with TRBJ1-1, with 7 bases that match TRBD1. The DNA for the CDR3 is TGTGCCACCAGCAGAGATAATTTTTGGGGGACAGAGAACACTGAAGCTTTCTTT. It is translated as CATSRDNFWGTENTEAFF.